A single sample is the source of the 13 T cell receptor beta chains below, sequenced in a study of CD8 T cells in Susac syndrome. When the RNA was reverse transcribed, random hexamers were used with an input of roughly 0.45 to 1 ug. MiXCR was run by TCRdb on the immunoSEQ multiplex PCR reads, yielding one entry per CDR3 protein. This table has about 26,000 distinct CDR3 sequences, less than 95% appearing once. The material sequenced was CD8+ T cells from PBMCs. Receptors originate from a human donor in good health.

The V and J genes are TRBV7-2 and TRBJ2-7, with D possibly matching TRBD2 (5 bases). CDR3 length: 14 residues. Germline V CDR1 and CDR2: SGHTA, FQGNSA. V gave up 2 bases and J gave up 2 bases, with 10 bases separating them. The CDR3 loop is CASSLRGKAYEQYF. In DNA, the CDR3 is TGTGCCAGCAGCTTAAGAGGGAAAGCCTACGAGCAGTACTTC.

V is TRBV21-1 and J is TRBJ1-3. TRBV21-1 is marked as a pseudogene. This CDR3 has 14 residues. CDR3 loop: CASSKEAGKNTIYF. In DNA form, the CDR3 reads TGTGCCAGCAGCAAAGAGGCGGGGAAAAACACCATATATTTT.

The chain carries TRBV29-1 and TRBJ1-2; D perhaps matches TRBD1 (5 bases). Germline loops: CDR1 SQVTM, CDR2 ANQGSEA. V was trimmed by 6 bases and J by 6 bases, leaving 14 bases between them. This CDR3 has 12 amino acids. In nucleotides, the CDR3 is TGCAGCGTAGAGACAGCGTTCGATGGCTACACCTTC. This codes for CSVETAFDGYTF.

CDR3 nucleotides: TGTGCCAGCAGCCAGAGCCTCACCGGGGAGCTGTTTTTT. It translates to CASSQSLTGELFF. V usage is TRBV7-9 and J usage is TRBJ2-2; D call uncertain. V gave up 5 bases and J gave up 4 bases, with 8 bases separating them. Germline V gene sequence: CDR1 SEHNR, CDR2 FQNEAQ (reference sequence). This CDR3 has 13 amino acids.

This chain links TRBV5-1 with TRBJ2-2; the D gene is possibly TRBD1 (6 bases). CDR1 and CDR2 from the germline V gene are SGHRS and YFSETQ. The V and J ends lost 0 bases and 1 base respectively, with 16 bases between them. CDR3 length equals 18 residues. The CDR3 nucleotides read TGCGCCAGCAGCTTGGGAGTCTTCCGGGACAAGAACACCGGGGAGCTGTTTTTT. Protein product: CASSLGVFRDKNTGELFF.

This rearrangement joins TRBV27 to TRBJ1-1, with 10 bases that match TRBD1. The CDR3 covers 17 residues. Per the germline V gene, CDR1 is MNHEY and CDR2 is SMNVEV (reference sequence). The junction had 9 bases not matched to a gene; V was cut back by 3 bases and J by 2 bases. DNA of the CDR3: TGTGCCAGCAGTTTGACAGGGGGCGGCTTCATTAACACTGAAGCTTTCTTT. Residues: CASSLTGGGFINTEAFF.

This clonotype appeared once. The chain carries TRBV19 and TRBJ1-5, with 9 bases fitting TRBD1. Germline CDR1 LNHDA, CDR2 SQIVND (reference sequence). The CDR3 sequence is 13 residues long. V shed 7 bases and J 9 bases; nucleotides not matched to a gene: 7. In DNA, the CDR3 is TGTGCCAGTATCGGGACAGGGTTGTGGCCCCAGCATTTT. The encoded protein is CASIGTGLWPQHF.

The chain links TRBV29-1 to TRBJ2-7; 8 bases fit TRBD2. The V gene's germline CDR1 is SQVTM and CDR2 ANQGSEA. The V gene end was trimmed by 2 bases and the J gene end by 7 bases; junction bases not matched to a gene: 16. The CDR3 consists of 16 residues. In nucleotides, the CDR3 is TGCAGCGTTGAACGGAGCGGGGGTTCCGGGCGTTGGGAGCAGTACTTC. This sequence encodes CSVERSGGSGRWEQYF.

The V gene is TRBV20-1, the J gene TRBJ2-2; D is possibly TRBD1 or TRBD2 (6 bases each). In germline, CDR1 is DFQATT, CDR2 SNEGSKA (reference sequence). The CDR3 covers 13 residues. The V gene lost 3 bases and the J gene lost 5 bases, with 10 bases spanning the gap. The CDR3 sequence: CSASGGGTGELFF. The CDR3, as DNA: TGCAGTGCTAGCGGGGGCGGAACCGGGGAGCTGTTTTTT.

The CDR3 coding sequence is TGTGCCAGCAGCCCACTGGGGGGGGCCACTGAGCAGTTCTTC. Protein sequence: CASSPLGGATEQFF. The chain has TRBV7-9 and TRBJ2-1, with D possibly TRBD2 on 7 matching bases. The germline V and J ends were trimmed by 5 bases and 9 bases, with 17 bases remaining between them. The CDR3 extends over 14 amino acids. Germline V gene sequence: CDR1 SEHNR, CDR2 FQNEAQ (reference sequence).

This CDR3 is CASSQVGVRNTEAFF. CDR3 in DNA: TGTGCCAGCAGCCAAGTAGGGGTTCGGAACACTGAAGCTTTCTTT. This chain uses TRBV3-1 with TRBJ1-1, with D possibly TRBD1 on 5 matching bases. V was clipped by 1 base and J by 1 base, with 10 bases between them. Germline V gene lookup returns CDR1 LGHDT and CDR2 YNNKEL (reference sequence). The CDR3 length is 15 residues.

This clonotype was detected only a few times. The rearrangement uses TRBV7-2 and TRBJ2-7; no firm D call. Germline CDR1 and CDR2: SGHTA and FQGNSA. Deletions cut 2 bases from V and 0 bases from J, with 8 bases between. This CDR3 has 14 residues. The CDR3 nucleotides are TGTGCCAGCAGCTTATACTTGAGCTCCTACGAGCAGTACTTC. This gives the protein CASSLYLSSYEQYF. The complete variable domain, with remaining parts taken from reference TRBV7-2 and TRBJ2-7, reads GAGVSQSPSNKVTEKGKDVELRCDPISGHTALYWYRQSLGQGLEFLIYFQGNSAPDKSGLPSDRFSAERTGGSVSTLTIQRTQQEDSAVYLCASSLYLSSYEQYFGPGTRLTVT.

This clonotype was seen just once. This chain uses TRBV7-9 with TRBJ2-7; D is undetermined. Trimming left V 1 base short and J 7 bases short, with 11 bases between. The CDR3 is 13 residues long. Germline lookup yields CDR1 SEHNR and CDR2 FQNEAQ (reference sequence). The CDR3 spells CASSLVQPPEQYF. In DNA, the CDR3 is TGTGCCAGCAGCTTAGTTCAACCCCCGGAGCAGTACTTC.